This TCR beta chain was recovered during a study of T cell repertoires in cytomegalovirus infection. At the level of the study: Public TCR beta signatures marked donors with CMV infection and the matching HLA.

The CDR3 spans 12 residues. V was trimmed by 6 bases and J by 3 bases, leaving 9 bases between them. The germline CDR1 and CDR2 sequences are SEHNR and FQNEAQ (reference sequence). This clonotype was recorded at least ten times. TCRdb passed the reads through MiXCR, listing each CDR3 protein once. This table holds approximately 500,000 distinct CDR3 sequences, approximately 15% found once. Sequenced material: CD8+ T cells from PBMCs. This chain links TRBV7-9 with TRBJ2-7; D perhaps matches TRBD1 (5 bases). This sequence originates from a human donor in good health (CMV status not recorded). Some clones in this sample may be carry-over from other donors' samples. The DNA of the CDR3 is TGTGCCAGCAGTTACGACAGCTACGAGCAGTACTTC. It encodes CASSYDSYEQYF.